This entry lists 20 T cell receptor beta chains sequenced from one sample in a study of blood T cell repertoires in COVID-19. Sequencing used immunoSEQ multiplex PCR; TCRdb keeps in-frame clones, though not all of them. The sample lists 200,000 to 250,000 clones; around 87% were seen once. Sequenced sample: peripheral blood. Receptors were obtained from a woman in her forties or fifties with COVID-19, enrolled during active disease.

Written as DNA, the CDR3 is TGTGCCAGCAGCCAACAGGGCCCGAACACCGGGGAGCTGTTTTTT. As protein: CASSQQGPNTGELFF. This chain joins TRBV3-1 (or the pseudogene TRBV3-2) and TRBJ2-2; maybe TRBD1 (5 bases). V was trimmed by 2 bases and J by 0 bases, leaving 7 bases between them. This CDR3 is 15 amino acids long. Germline lookup yields CDR1 LGHDT and CDR2 YNNKEL (reference sequence).

The chain links TRBV5-1 to TRBJ2-7, with TRBD2 identical over 10 bases. The length of the CDR3 is 14 residues. Germline V lookup: CDR1 SGHRS, CDR2 YFSETQ. Unmatched junction bases numbered 7, after V lost 5 bases and J lost 5 bases. In nucleotides, the CDR3 is TGCGCCAGCAGGGGAGCGGGGGGGCGGAACGAGCAGTACTTC. As protein: CASRGAGGRNEQYF.

The rearrangement links TRBV5-4 to TRBJ1-4, with 8 bases identical to TRBD1. V lost 3 bases, J lost 8 bases, and 6 bases stayed unmatched. The CDR3 consists of 14 residues. Germline V CDR1 and CDR2: SGHNT, YYREEE (reference sequence). CDR3 nucleotide sequence: TGTGCCAGCAGCTCGGAACGGGACAGGGAAAAACTGTTTTTT. Translation: CASSSERDREKLFF.

This chain links TRBV29-1 with TRBJ2-2; TRBD2 matches 8 bases. J was trimmed by 7 bases and V by 5 bases; bases with no gene match: 9. The germline CDR1 and CDR2 sequences are SQVTM and ANQGSEA. The length of the CDR3 is 14 residues. The CDR3 sequence: CSVWTSPPDGELFF. The CDR3, as DNA: TGCAGCGTTTGGACTAGCCCCCCGGACGGGGAGCTGTTTTTT.

V is TRBV6-5 and J is TRBJ2-7; D may be TRBD2 (5 bases). V was cut by 6 bases and J by 6 bases, with 12 bases left in between. The CDR3 runs to 12 residues. The germline V gene encodes CDR1 MNHEY and CDR2 SVGAGI. The CDR3 nucleotides are TGTGCCAGCAGCCGAATGAGCGGCGAGCAGTACGTC. This encodes CASSRMSGEQYV.

This clone was counted a single time. The chain employs TRBV30 and TRBJ1-4; 9 nucleotides line up with TRBD1. The CDR3 covers 16 residues. The V segment lost 3 bases and the J segment 2 bases; nucleotides outside the gene matches: 7. The germline CDR1 and CDR2 sequences are GTSNPN and SVGIG (reference sequence). The CDR3 DNA sequence: TGTGCCTGGAGCCTGGGGACAGGGATGACTAATGAAAAACTGTTTTTT. Amino acids: CAWSLGTGMTNEKLFF. The full variable domain, rest sourced from reference TRBV30 and TRBJ1-4, is SQTIHQWPATLVQPVGSPLSLECTVEGTSNPNLYWYRQAAGRGLQLLFYSVGIGQISSEVPQNLSASRPQDRQFILSSKKLLLSDSGFYLCAWSLGTGMTNEKLFFGSGTQLSVL.

The V gene is TRBV27, the J gene TRBJ2-2, with TRBD2 matching 14 bases. CDR3 length: 18 amino acids. Trimming cost V 6 bases and J 7 bases; bases outside gene matches: 13. The germline V gene has CDR1 MNHEY and CDR2 SMNVEV (reference sequence). The DNA for the CDR3 is TGTGCCAGCAGGCCAAACCCGACTAGCGGGGGGGCTGTCGGGGAGCTGTTTTTT. It yields the protein CASRPNPTSGGAVGELFF.

The chain recombines TRBV12-5 with TRBJ1-2; 7 nucleotides align to TRBD1. The V gene end was trimmed by 7 bases and the J gene end by 0 bases; junction bases not matched to a gene: 17. CDR3 size: 18 residues. From germline, CDR1 is LGHNT and CDR2 FRNRAP. This CDR3 reads CASVPQGQPTATNYGYTF. The CDR3 region has the DNA TGTGCTAGTGTTCCCCAGGGACAGCCTACTGCGACTAACTATGGCTACACCTTC.

J is TRBJ1-1 and V is TRBV2; D is uncertain. The CDR3 is 11 residues long. Per the germline V gene, CDR1 is SNHLY and CDR2 is FYNNEI. Trimming stripped 8 bases from V and 4 bases from J, with 8 bases between. The CDR3 nucleotides read TGTGCCAGCGTTCGGGTCACTGAAGCTTTCTTT. Protein: CASVRVTEAFF.

The chain is built from TRBV19 and TRBJ2-6; 9 bases match TRBD1. Germline loops: CDR1 LNHDA, CDR2 SQIVND (reference sequence). V shed 11 bases and J 3 bases; nucleotides not matched to a gene: 5. The CDR3 runs 14 residues. CDR3 sequence (DNA): TGTGCCTCTCACAGGGGGCTTGGGGCCAACGTCCTGACTTTC. The encoded protein is CASHRGLGANVLTF.

This chain connects TRBV9 to TRBJ2-7; 7 bases fit TRBD2. The CDR3 extends over 14 amino acids. In germline, CDR1 is SGDLS, CDR2 YYNGEE. The trim removed 6 bases at V and 4 bases at J, leaving 10 bases unmatched. The CDR3, as DNA: TGTGCCAGCAACCCCTGGGGGGGAGCTTACGAGCAGTACTTC. This sequence encodes CASNPWGGAYEQYF.

The chain carries TRBV25-1 and TRBJ1-2, with 8 bases identical to TRBD1. Trimming cost V 4 bases and J 4 bases; bases outside gene matches: 17. The germline CDR1 and CDR2 sequences are MGHDK and SYGVNS. The CDR3 is 18 amino acids. The DNA of the CDR3 is TGTGCCAGCAGTGCGAAACTATTAGGGAGGGACAGGAGCTATGGCTACACCTTC. Translation: CASSAKLLGRDRSYGYTF.

This clone showed up just once. The V and J genes are TRBV4-3 and TRBJ2-1, with D possibly TRBD1 on 6 matching bases. Trimming removed 0 bases from V and 2 bases from J, with 14 bases in between. CDR3 length equals 17 residues. The germline V gene has CDR1 LGHNA and CDR2 YSLEER. CDR3 in DNA: TGCGCCAGCAGCCAAGATTCAGGGGCTTTAGCCTACAATGAGCAGTTCTTC. This encodes CASSQDSGALAYNEQFF.

By sample fraction, this clone is medium-sized. The chain employs TRBV28 and TRBJ1-2; D gene ambiguous. V was clipped by 3 bases and J by 2 bases, with 10 bases between them. This CDR3 is 14 amino acids long. Germline values: CDR1 MDHEN, CDR2 SYDVKM. CDR3 residues: CASSFQAANYGYTF. CDR3 DNA sequence: TGTGCCAGCAGTTTTCAGGCCGCCAACTATGGCTACACCTTC.

The count of this clone is one. V usage is TRBV5-1 and J usage is TRBJ2-3; TRBD2 might be the D (5 bases). Deletions cut 0 bases from V and 4 bases from J, with 9 bases between. CDR1 and CDR2 (germline): SGHRS, YFSETQ. CDR3 length: 14 residues. CDR3 DNA sequence: TGCGCCAGCAGCTTGGAGGAGAGGGCAGATACGCAGTATTTT. This codes for CASSLEERADTQYF. The full variable domain, with the rest looked up from reference TRBV5-1 and TRBJ2-3, is KAGVTQTPRYLIKTRGQQVTLSCSPISGHRSVSWYQQTPGQGLQFLFEYFSETQRNKGNFPGRFSGRQFSNSRSEMNVSTLELGDSALYLCASSLEERADTQYFGPGTRLTVL.

The V gene is TRBV5-1, the J gene TRBJ1-5, with 10 nucleotides matching TRBD1. The ends lost 5 bases at V and 5 bases at J; junction bases unmatched: 7. Germline loops: CDR1 SGHRS, CDR2 YFSETQ. This CDR3 has 15 amino acids. CDR3 sequence reads: CASRTRQGADQPQHF. CDR3 nucleotide sequence: TGCGCCAGCAGAACTAGACAGGGGGCAGATCAGCCCCAGCATTTT.

The DNA of the CDR3 is TGTGCCAGTAGTATCCAACCTCTCCTACAGAATCAGCCCCAGCATTTT. Its translation is CASSIQPLLQNQPQHF. J is TRBJ1-5 and V is TRBV19; D ambiguous. Per the germline V gene, CDR1 is LNHDA and CDR2 is SQIVND (reference sequence). CDR3 length equals 16 residues. V lost 3 bases to trimming and J lost 4 bases, with 16 bases between them. Drawing the rest from reference TRBV19 and TRBJ1-5, the complete variable domain is DGGITQSPKYLFRKEGQNVTLSCEQNLNHDAMYWYRQDPGQGLRLIYYSQIVNDFQKGDIAEGYSVSREKKESFPLTVTSAQKNPTAFYLCASSIQPLLQNQPQHFGDGTRLSIL.

This chain joins TRBV7-2 and TRBJ2-1, with D maybe TRBD1 (7 bases). The germline V and J ends were trimmed by 5 bases and 3 bases, with 14 bases remaining between them. CDR3 length: 15 amino acids. Germline V gene data show CDR1 as SGHTA and CDR2 as FQGNSA. CDR3 nucleotides: TGTGCCAGCAGCATCCGGGGGACAGTCTACAATGAGCAGTTCTTC. This encodes CASSIRGTVYNEQFF.

Remarks on this clone: It is unclear where the CDR3 begins or ends on the DNA, so no DNA is shown, and the CDR3 is as TCRdb lists it. This chain joins TRBV24-1 and TRBJ1-1; the D call of TRBD1 is as the table states it, not checked on the DNA. The CDR3 is made up of 20 amino acids, end residues included. Germline loops: CDR1 KGHDR, CDR2 SFDVKD. The CDR3 sequence: CATSLTRLKLSLDKADEAFF.

The chain links TRBV11-3 to TRBJ2-3; 9 bases are shared with TRBD1. There are 13 residues in the CDR3. After removal of 8 bases from V and 4 bases from J, the junction contained 4 bases not matched to a gene. Germline V gene lookup returns CDR1 SGHNT and CDR2 YENEEA. The CDR3 loop is CASATGGPDTQYF. CDR3 bases: TGTGCCAGCGCAACAGGGGGCCCAGATACGCAGTATTTT.